The source of this T cell receptor (beta chain) is a study of T cells in localized non-small cell lung cancer. In the case of this clone: Antigen specificity is unknown.

The assay was immunoSEQ multiplex PCR, and TCRdb's table has in-frame clones only and misses some. The sample shows approximately 37,000 clones, more than 85% of them seen only once. Findings of the study overall: Uninvolved adjacent lung showed the highest T cell clonality, exceeding tumor. Higher T cell density in the blood was associated with longer overall survival, whereas higher adjacent-lung clonality associated with shorter survival. In adjacent lung appeared a median 57 of the top 100 tumor clones.

This CDR3 contains 18 residues. V lost 2 bases and J lost 2, with 21 bases in between. Germline CDR1 is MNHEY and CDR2 is SMNVEV (reference sequence). The input for sequencing was peripheral blood, taken before any cancer treatment. The V call is TRBV27, the J call TRBJ1-2; D call uncertain. This receptor was taken from a man aged 18 to 50 with stage I lung adenocarcinoma. CDR3 region: CASSLKMAVENLNYGYTF. In nucleotides, the CDR3 is TGTGCCAGCAGTTTAAAGATGGCCGTAGAGAATTTAAACTATGGCTACACCTTC.